This T cell receptor (beta chain) emerged from a study of T cell responses to AZD1222 COVID-19 vaccine. About the research overall: Second doses were pooled across both intervals (about 4 or about 12 weeks). The study, taken as a whole, reports: Vaccine-associated CD4 TCRs spanned spike, dominant at 160-218 and 743-854. Reports say nearly half of spike-specific TCRs go after unmutated variant regions. Donors, mostly white British, included more females; clonal diversity was possibly underestimated.

The length of the CDR3 is 11 residues. The ends lost 5 bases at V and 14 bases at J; junction bases unmatched: 5. Germline-derived CDR1 and CDR2 are SNHLY and FYNNEI. TCRdb's copy holds only in-frame clones and misses some; the assay was immunoSEQ multiplex PCR. The sample consists of about 92,000 clones, roughly 91% of them appearing once. For this clone: The antigen is undetermined.

This TCR was sampled from an adult in good health. This material consisted of peripheral blood, taken on day 0 of AZD1222 vaccination. This chain links TRBV2 with TRBJ1-4; TRBD1 matches at 7 bases. In nucleotides, the CDR3 is TGTGCCAGCAGTCTCGACAGGGCGCTGTTTTTT. Its translation: CASSLDRALFF.